This T cell receptor beta chain came from a study of beta chain features in type 1 diabetes. The CDR3 length is 13 residues. The germline CDR1 and CDR2 sequences are SGHDT and YYEEEE. The trim removed 6 bases at V and 5 bases at J, leaving 7 bases unmatched. With respect to this clone: Its antigen remains unknown.

The authors reverse transcribed all of the isolated RNA, so sequencing captured expressed TCRB transcripts. Using immunoSEQ multiplex PCR, the repertoire was profiled, and TCRdb retains in-frame clones only, with some absent. The repertoire holds fewer than 900,000 clones, with around a sixth as singletons. Study results and caveats: A potential influence of HLA type upon TCRB rearrangement remained unresolved herein. VDJ junctions from type 1 diabetes patients carried fewer insertions and larger deletions.

The receptor was isolated from a woman aged 18-29 years in good health. This chain connects TRBV5-6 to TRBJ2-5; TRBD1 matches at 7 bases. Sequencing was carried out using naive CD4+ T cells from blood. CDR3 nucleotide sequence: TGTGCCAGCACCCGACAGGGCTACGAGACCCAGTACTTC. It is translated as CASTRQGYETQYF.